This passage covers 20 T cell receptor beta chains from one sample sequenced in a study of blood T cell repertoires in COVID-19. The repertoire was sequenced with immunoSEQ multiplex PCR; TCRdb's copy has only in-frame clones and lacks some. The sample yields about 320,000 clones, 65% to 90% seen once. The sample comprised peripheral blood. The receptors originated from a human donor in a cohort sampled during active COVID-19.

In its sample, this clone was seen once. The CDR3 loop is CASSFTGGSGNTIYF. CDR3 nucleotides: TGTGCCAGCAGCTTTACAGGGGGCTCTGGAAACACCATATATTTT. The chain has TRBV7-2 and TRBJ1-3; 8 bases agree with TRBD1. CDR1 and CDR2 (germline): SGHTA, FQGNSA. The CDR3 has 15 amino acids. J gave up 0 bases and V 3 bases, and 1 base lay outside the gene matches.

J is TRBJ2-5 and V is TRBV29-1; tentatively, D is TRBD1 (6 bases). V lost 5 bases and J lost 4, with 14 bases in between. The CDR3 extends over 13 amino acids. Looked up from germline, CDR1 is SQVTM and CDR2 is ANQGSEA. CDR3 nucleotide sequence: TGCAGCGTTCCACCAAAGGGGGTAGAGACCCAGTACTTC. Translation: CSVPPKGVETQYF.

The chain has TRBV6-5 and TRBJ1-1; the D gene is possibly TRBD1 (6 bases). The CDR3 is 14 amino acids. V was trimmed by 5 bases and J by 7 bases, leaving 17 bases between them. CDR1 and CDR2 (germline): MNHEY, SVGAGI. CDR3 nucleotides: TGTGCCAGCAGTCAGAATAGATTACAGGGTGAAGCTTTCTTT. Protein: CASSQNRLQGEAFF.

This sequence joins TRBV4-2 and TRBJ1-1; 8 positions agree with TRBD1. After removal of 4 bases from V and 0 bases from J, the junction contained 1 base not matched to a gene. The CDR3 is 14 amino acids. CDR1 LGHNA and CDR2 YNFKEQ come from the germline V gene. This chain's CDR3 is CASSRDRMNTEAFF. The CDR3 DNA is TGTGCCAGCAGCCGGGACAGGATGAACACTGAAGCTTTCTTT.

This clone has a handful of counts. The J gene is TRBJ1-5, the V gene TRBV7-8, with D possibly TRBD1 on 6 matching bases. The CDR3 runs 15 residues. In germline, CDR1 is SGHVS, CDR2 FQNEAQ. V was trimmed by 3 bases and J by 2 bases, leaving 11 bases between them. The CDR3 DNA sequence: TGTGCCAGCAGCTTTAAGGGGGAAGGCAATCAGCCCCAGCATTTT. This translates into CASSFKGEGNQPQHF.

The V gene is TRBV28, the J gene TRBJ1-4, with 7 bases aligning to TRBD1. This CDR3 comprises 16 residues. The J segment lost 6 bases and the V segment lost 6 bases, leaving 13 bases of the junction unmatched. CDR1 is MDHEN and CDR2 is SYDVKM in the germline V gene. The CDR3 is CASSRGTASSDEKLFF. The CDR3 DNA reads as TGTGCCAGCAGCCGAGGGACAGCCTCCTCGGATGAAAAACTGTTTTTT.

This chain connects TRBV6-5 to TRBJ2-7; 12 nucleotides agree with TRBD1. V lost 6 bases to trimming and J lost 7 bases; unmatched junction nucleotides: 7. Germline-derived CDR1 and CDR2 are MNHEY and SVGAGI. The CDR3 is 14 amino acids. The CDR3 nucleotides read TGTGCCAGCAGGGGAGGGGACAGGGGGCGAGAGCAGTACTTC. It codes for CASRGGDRGREQYF.

This clone has only a few counts. The chain recombines TRBV6-5 with TRBJ1-2, with D uncertain. V was cut by 4 bases and J by 2 bases, with 17 bases left in between. Germline CDR1 MNHEY, CDR2 SVGAGI. This CDR3 contains 16 residues. CDR3 DNA: TGTGCCAGCAGTTCCTCCGGAGCGCCGGCAAACTATGGCTACACCTTC. Translation: CASSSSGAPANYGYTF.

V usage is TRBV7-9 and J usage is TRBJ2-7; the D is unclear. The germline CDR1 and CDR2 sequences are SEHNR and FQNEAQ (reference sequence). The V and J ends lost 1 base and 3 bases respectively, with 13 bases between them. The CDR3 is made up of 15 amino acids. Here the CDR3 DNA reads TGTGCCAGCAGCTTAGGGTCCGGTTCGGTCTACGAGCAGTACTTC. Protein sequence: CASSLGSGSVYEQYF.

V usage is TRBV11-2 and J usage is TRBJ1-1; tentative D call: TRBD1 (6 bases). CDR3 length: 14 residues. The V end lost 1 base, the J end lost 4 bases, and 10 bases lay between the germline ends. Germline CDR1 and CDR2: SGHAT and FQNNGV. The CDR3 DNA reads as TGTGCCAGCAGCTTAGGTCGCAGGGGCACTGAAGCTTTCTTT. It translates to CASSLGRRGTEAFF.

The chain combines TRBV2 with TRBJ2-7; D might be TRBD1 (6 bases). The V gene's germline CDR1 is SNHLY and CDR2 FYNNEI. V was clipped by 7 bases and J by 0 bases, with 16 bases between them. This CDR3 has 15 amino acids. CDR3 nucleotides: TGTGCCAGCAAGTTCGGGGACATTGGCTCCTACGAGCAGTACTTC. Protein: CASKFGDIGSYEQYF.

The rearrangement joins TRBV14 to TRBJ1-6; no definite D call. The V end lost 1 base, the J end lost 9 bases, and 4 bases lay between the germline ends. Germline-derived CDR1 and CDR2 are SGHDN and FVKESK. The CDR3 totals 12 residues. The CDR3, as DNA: TGTGCCAGCAGCCAAGGCGGTTCACCCCTCCACTTT. Amino acids: CASSQGGSPLHF. Variable domain in full (rest from reference TRBV14 and TRBJ1-6): EAGVTQFPSHSVIEKGQTVTLRCDPISGHDNLYWYRRVMGKEIKFLLHFVKESKQDESGMPNNRFLAERTGGTYSTLKVQPAELEDSGVYFCASSQGGSPLHFGNGTRLTVT.

This clone appeared a single time. The rearrangement joins TRBV3-1 (or the pseudogene TRBV3-2) to TRBJ2-1; maybe TRBD2 (5 bases). The CDR3 is 14 residues long. CDR1 is LGHDT, CDR2 YNNKEL, per germline (reference sequence). Trimming removed 4 bases at V and 9 bases at J, with 16 bases between. The CDR3 protein is CASSPFFGEGEQFF. CDR3 nucleotides: TGTGCCAGCAGCCCCTTCTTCGGAGAGGGTGAGCAGTTCTTC.

The J gene is TRBJ2-7, the V gene TRBV10-3; 9 nucleotides match TRBD1. The V gene end was trimmed by 7 bases and the J gene end by 2 bases; junction bases not matched to a gene: 6. CDR1 and CDR2 from the germline V gene are ENHRY and SYGVKD. This CDR3 has 14 amino acids. CDR3 in amino acids: CAITGGQGAYEQYF. CDR3 coding DNA: TGTGCCATCACCGGGGGACAGGGAGCCTACGAGCAGTACTTC.

The V gene is TRBV2, the J gene TRBJ2-7, with 7 bases fitting TRBD1. This CDR3 has 14 residues. CDR1 and CDR2 (germline): SNHLY, FYNNEI. J was trimmed by 5 bases and V by 3 bases; bases with no gene match: 7. The CDR3 nucleotides read TGTGCCAGCAGTGAGGAAGGGGGCACCCACGAGCAGTACTTC. It yields the protein CASSEEGGTHEQYF.

The chain links TRBV4-2 to TRBJ2-2, with 8 bases that match TRBD2. The germline gives CDR1 LGHNA, CDR2 YNFKEQ. Germline trimming cut 6 bases from V and 2 bases from J; bases unmatched to any gene: 5. There are 15 residues in the CDR3. CDR3: CASSLGLGNTGELFF. CDR3 sequence (DNA): TGTGCCAGCAGTCTGGGACTAGGAAACACCGGGGAGCTGTTTTTT.

This clone was detected only once. The V call is TRBV4-1, the J call TRBJ2-1; D remains ambiguous. Germline CDR1 is MGHRA and CDR2 is YSYEKL. The V gene lost 3 bases and the J gene lost 10 bases, with 13 bases spanning the gap. The CDR3 totals 13 residues. The CDR3 DNA sequence: TGCGCCAGCAGCCAGTTAAAGATGGGCGAGCAGTTCTTC. Translation gives CASSQLKMGEQFF.

J is TRBJ2-7 and V is TRBV5-1, with D possibly being TRBD2 (5 bases). From germline, CDR1 is SGHRS and CDR2 YFSETQ. V was cut by 2 bases and J by 0 bases, with 9 bases left in between. The CDR3 contains 14 residues. CDR3 sequence reads: CASSLEGLSYEQYF. As DNA, the CDR3 is TGCGCCAGCAGCTTAGAAGGACTCTCCTACGAGCAGTACTTC.

This sequence joins TRBV24-1 and TRBJ2-5; 9 bases agree with TRBD1. This CDR3 comprises 16 residues. With V trimmed by 2 bases and J by 5 bases, 8 bases remained unmatched. CDR1 is KGHDR and CDR2 is SFDVKD in the germline V gene. The chain's CDR3 is CATSDWGTGIQETQYF. The DNA for the CDR3 is TGTGCCACCAGTGATTGGGGGACAGGGATTCAGGAGACCCAGTACTTC.

The chain joins TRBV27 to TRBJ2-3; D is perhaps TRBD2 (5 bases). This CDR3 has 15 amino acids. The germline CDR1 and CDR2 sequences are MNHEY and SMNVEV (reference sequence). The germline V and J ends were trimmed by 1 base and 1 base, with 9 bases remaining between them. This CDR3 reads CASSLLDLRTDTQYF. CDR3 bases: TGTGCCAGCAGTTTATTGGACTTACGCACAGATACGCAGTATTTT.